The clone carrying this T cell receptor beta chain was detected only a few times. These data are taken from a study of human T cells and chemical hapten exposure. Germline V gene data show CDR1 as LNHNV and CDR2 as YYDKDF (reference sequence). Trimming took off 2 bases at V and 0 bases at J, with 6 bases between the two ends. The CDR3 runs to 14 residues. Time point indicated: pre-sensitization, week 0. As for treatment: therapeutic diphenylcyclopropenone sensitization with weekly scalp DPC. Library construction involved attaching unique molecular identifiers to individual cDNA molecules, which allowed quantitative, reproducible TCR counting. TCRdb ran MiXCR on the RACE reads and lists one entry per CDR3 protein. The table shows 89,000 or so distinct CDR3 sequences, with 8.5% occurring only once.

This clonotype was obtained from a man in his forties or fifties with alopecia areata. Some clones in this sample may be carry-over from other donors' samples. The V gene is TRBV15, the J gene TRBJ2-3, with D uncertain. Sequenced material: whole blood, taken in connection with sensitization to the hapten diphenylcyclopropenone (DPC). CDR3 amino acids: CATSRPTSTDTQYF. For the CDR3, the DNA is TGTGCCACCAGCAGACCCACAAGCACAGATACGCAGTATTTT. Based on the CDR3 plus reference TRBV15 and TRBJ2-3, the full variable domain is DAMVIQNPRYQVTQFGKPVTLSCSQTLNHNVMYWYQQKSSQAPKLLFHYYDKDFNNEADTPDNFQSRRPNTSFCFLDIRSPGLGDTAMYLCATSRPTSTDTQYFGPGTRLTVL.